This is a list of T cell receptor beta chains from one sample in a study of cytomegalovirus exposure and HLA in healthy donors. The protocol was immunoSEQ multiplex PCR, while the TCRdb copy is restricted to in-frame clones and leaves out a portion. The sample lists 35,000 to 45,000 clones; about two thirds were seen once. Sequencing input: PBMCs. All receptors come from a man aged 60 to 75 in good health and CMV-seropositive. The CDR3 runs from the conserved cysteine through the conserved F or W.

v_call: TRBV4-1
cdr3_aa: CASSPRTGANYEQYF

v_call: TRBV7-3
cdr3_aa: CASSSGGTETGGTDTQYF

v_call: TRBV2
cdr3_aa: CASSELPPAGGLREQYF

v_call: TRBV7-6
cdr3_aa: CASSLGASGASTDTQYF

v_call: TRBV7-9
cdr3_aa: CASSLEDRDGYTF

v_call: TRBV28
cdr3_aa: CASSTGTVEAFF

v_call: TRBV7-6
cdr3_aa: CASSPLRAGGPGEQYF

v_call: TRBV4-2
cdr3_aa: CASNQLAGEADTQYF

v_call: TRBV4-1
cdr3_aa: CASSPVPSGAINEQFF

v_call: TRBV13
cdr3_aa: CASSRSGSNGNTQYF

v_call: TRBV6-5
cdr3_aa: CASSPGTTTFSPLHF

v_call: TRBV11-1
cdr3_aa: CASSLDSSSYNEQFF

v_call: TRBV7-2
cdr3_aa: CASSLASMETQYF

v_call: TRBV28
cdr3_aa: CASTPPISGMITDTQYF

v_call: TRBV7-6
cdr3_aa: CASSLETGIGNEQFF

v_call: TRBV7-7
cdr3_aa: CASSLTPNTEAFF

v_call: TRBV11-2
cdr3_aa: CASSLERVGNEQFF

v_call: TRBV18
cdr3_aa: CASSPKAGAYEQYF

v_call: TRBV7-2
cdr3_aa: CASSAGTSGRDLFNEQFF

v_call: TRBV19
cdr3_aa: CASSFLSGRATDTQYF

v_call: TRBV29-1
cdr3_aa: CSVPGTGAYEQYF

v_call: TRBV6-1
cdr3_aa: CASSKQGRVDEQYF

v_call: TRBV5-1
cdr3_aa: CASSPLERARGDTQYF

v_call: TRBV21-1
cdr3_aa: CASSKAEETQYF

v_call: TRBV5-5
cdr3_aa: CASSLGLVTYEQYF

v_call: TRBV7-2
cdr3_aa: CASSFSGRAYNEQFF

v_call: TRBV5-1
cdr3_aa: CASSHLTSENTDTQYF

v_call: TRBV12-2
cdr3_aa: CASAGLEGDTQYF

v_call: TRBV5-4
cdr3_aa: CASSPQGGTGAADTQYF

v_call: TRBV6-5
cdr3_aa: CASSRSGRGYEQYF